This T cell receptor beta chain was recovered during a study of CD8+ T cells in alopecia areata. As for the study in general: Administration of oral tofacitinib to treated patients was at 5 to 10 mg twice daily. Tofacitinib therapy took 6 to 18 months; 6 months off drug came after.

This clone was counted only a few times. Its antigen is undetermined. The treatment is: oral pan-JAK inhibitor, 5-10 mg twice daily. CDR1 and CDR2 from the germline V gene are MNHNS and SASEGT. CDR3 length: 14 residues. The J segment lost 4 bases and the V segment lost 5 bases, leaving 4 bases of the junction unmatched. The authors extracted RNA and reverse transcribed it into cDNA as the sequencing template. The method was immunoSEQ multiplex PCR; TCRdb's version includes in-frame clones alone and lacks a portion of them. Counted here are roughly 73,000 clones, roughly 30% occurring once; the ten biggest clones make up 15%. Study-wide results and limits: Lesional scalp, notably in alopecia totalis/universalis, had clonality above that of normal scalp. Tofacitinib significantly reduced both scalp clonality and expanded CD8+ clones among the top 100.

The sample in question was CD8+ T cells sorted from blood, obtained at week 4, from a patient treated with tofacitinib. The genes are TRBV6-1 and TRBJ2-2; 7 positions agree with TRBD2. The sequence came from a human donor with alopecia areata. The CDR3 DNA is TGTGCCAGCAGTCTTGCGGGAGTCACCGGGGAGCTGTTTTTT. Protein product: CASSLAGVTGELFF.